This section outlines one TCR beta chain sequence together with its context. The V end was cut by 5 bases, the J end by 8 bases, with 13 bases between. Germline CDR1 MDHEN, CDR2 SYDVKM. The CDR3 spans 12 residues. As handled by the study authors: Nucleated cell counts were estimated from reference gene primer amplification. Some clones are missing from TCRdb's copy, which holds only in-frame ones; the method was immunoSEQ multiplex PCR. The DNA was the basis for D and trimming; V, J and clone size are from that table. The table records about 210,000 clones, just over 90% of them present only once. These data belong to a study of blood T cell repertoires in COVID-19.

The origin of this receptor is a man aged 25-45 years with acute or convalescent COVID-19. The V call is TRBV28, the J call TRBJ2-7, with TRBD2 as a possible D gene (6 bases). Sequencing used peripheral blood. The CDR3 is CASSPGGSQQYF. In DNA form, the CDR3 reads TGTGCCAGCAGTCCAGGAGGGTCCCAGCAGTACTTC.